Below, 7 T cell receptor beta chains from the same sample are listed, as sequenced in a study of shared clonotypes between healthy human individuals. Generated by immunoSEQ multiplex PCR, the TCRdb table keeps only in-frame clones and is missing some. Seen here are about 1.1 million clones, about 80% observed once, and the top ten hold almost 0.9%. The sample consisted of memory CD4+ T cells from PBMCs. Subset described: CD45RA-negative fraction. The receptor set was obtained from a young man in good health. Some clones in this sample may be carry-over from other donors' samples.

Here the CDR3 reads CASSLSVDTEAFF. DNA of the CDR3: TGTGCCAGCAGCTTATCGGTCGACACTGAAGCTTTCTTT. V usage is TRBV7-3 and J usage is TRBJ1-1; unclear D gene. The V end was cut by 2 bases, the J end by 3 bases, with 7 bases between. Germline V gene data show CDR1 as SGHTA and CDR2 as FQGTGA. This CDR3 is built from 13 residues.

This rearrangement joins TRBV28 to TRBJ2-3; 11 bases match TRBD2. CDR3 size: 16 residues. J lost 8 bases, V lost 4 bases, and 11 bases had no gene match. CDR1 is MDHEN, CDR2 SYDVKM, per germline. Here the CDR3 DNA reads TGTGCCAGCAGTTCATTAGCGGGAGGGCCAGCTAGTACGCAGTATTTT. This translates into CASSSLAGGPASTQYF. The whole variable domain, filled in from reference TRBV28 and TRBJ2-3, reads DVKVTQSSRYLVKRTGEKVFLECVQDMDHENMFWYRQDPGLGLRLIYFSYDVKMKEKGDIPEGYSVSREKKERFSLILESASTNQTSMYLCASSSLAGGPASTQYFGPGTRLTVL.

This chain uses TRBV11-3 with TRBJ2-7; 7 bases agree with TRBD2. The CDR3 covers 14 residues. Germline V gene lookup returns CDR1 SGHNT and CDR2 YENEEA. Trimming removed 5 bases from V and 5 bases from J; junction bases left unmatched: 9. The CDR3 sequence is CASSPGGDLHEQYF. CDR3 DNA: TGTGCCAGCAGCCCGGGGGGAGACCTCCACGAGCAGTACTTC.

This chain uses TRBV2 with TRBJ1-4, with D tentatively TRBD1 (6 bases). This CDR3 has 16 amino acids. Per the germline V gene, CDR1 is SNHLY and CDR2 is FYNNEI. The ends were cut back, 5 bases at V and 0 bases at J, with 13 bases in the middle. In DNA, the CDR3 is TGTGCCAGCAGTCGGCAGGGGCCCGCAACTAATGAAAAACTGTTTTTT. Protein: CASSRQGPATNEKLFF.

This rearrangement joins TRBV19 to TRBJ1-1; 11 bases map to TRBD1. With V trimmed by 7 bases and J by 7 bases, 5 bases remained unmatched. Germline CDR1 reads LNHDA; CDR2 reads SQIVND (reference sequence). The CDR3 runs to 13 residues. The CDR3 coding sequence is TGTGCCAGTACAATCGGGACAGGGGGTGAAGCTTTCTTT. It encodes CASTIGTGGEAFF.

In DNA form, the CDR3 reads TGTGCCTGGAGAGACGGGCAGGGGGCGGTCGGGGAGCTGTTTTTT. This sequence encodes CAWRDGQGAVGELFF. V usage is TRBV30 and J usage is TRBJ2-2; 8 nucleotides agree with TRBD1. V shed 3 bases, J shed 7 bases, and the junction held 10 bases outside the gene matches. Germline V gives CDR1 GTSNPN, CDR2 SVGIG (reference sequence). The CDR3 contains 15 residues.

The CDR3 nucleotides read TGTGCCAGCTCCGCGGGGGGAGAGACCCAGTACTTC. Residues: CASSAGGETQYF. The chain employs TRBV18 and TRBJ2-5; TRBD2 matches at 8 bases. The CDR3 contains 12 residues. Germline CDR1 KGHSH, CDR2 LQKENI. Losses at the gene ends were 6 bases for V and 4 bases for J; bases not matched to a gene: 1.